The 18 T cell receptor beta chains reported below all come from one sample, sequenced in a study of T cell repertoires in cytomegalovirus infection. TCRdb reprocessed the reads with MiXCR, giving one entry per CDR3 protein. The table has some 440,000 distinct CDR3 sequences, 30% to 40% seen once. Sequenced: PBMCs. All receptors come from a human donor in good health (CMV status not recorded). Some clones in this sample may be carry-over from other donors' samples.

A few counts support this clonotype. The chain has TRBV20-1 and TRBJ1-6, with a possible D match to TRBD1 (5 bases). CDR3 size: 14 residues. Germline V CDR1 and CDR2: DFQATT, SNEGSKA (reference sequence). DNA of the CDR3: TGCAGCCCGAAGCCGGGGCCCTATAATTCACCCCTCCACTTT. Its protein product is CSPKPGPYNSPLHF.

The V gene is TRBV5-4, the J gene TRBJ2-5, with no clear D. Germline V gene lookup returns CDR1 SGHNT and CDR2 YYREEE (reference sequence). The CDR3 sequence is 14 residues long. V lost 7 bases and J 4 bases, leaving 17 bases between the germline ends. Written as DNA, the CDR3 is TGTGCCAGCTCGGGCCAGACGTTCGTAGAGACCCAGTACTTC. Its protein is CASSGQTFVETQYF.

A few counts support this clonotype. The chain is built from TRBV20-1 and TRBJ1-3, with TRBD1 as a possible D gene (5 bases). Germline-derived CDR1 and CDR2 are DFQATT and SNEGSKA (reference sequence). This CDR3 region has 15 residues. V lost 6 bases and J 0 bases, leaving 15 bases between the germline ends. The DNA of the CDR3 is TGCAGTGCCCCACTGGGGGGTAACTCTGGAAACACCATATATTTT. Encoded protein: CSAPLGGNSGNTIYF.

By frequency in the sample, this clonotype is medium-sized. The chain links TRBV4-1 to TRBJ1-4; D is uncertain. CDR1 is MGHRA and CDR2 is YSYEKL in the germline V gene. The CDR3 sequence is 16 residues long. V lost 1 base, J lost 0 bases, and 9 bases lay in between. The CDR3 DNA follows: TGCGCCAGCAGCCAAGGCAGATATACAACTAATGAAAAACTGTTTTTT. Translating it yields CASSQGRYTTNEKLFF.

This clonotype was recorded only once. The rearrangement joins TRBV6-5 to TRBJ2-2; D unclear. The CDR3 totals 15 residues. The V gene lost 2 bases and the J gene lost 1 base, with 8 bases spanning the gap. Germline loops: CDR1 MNHEY, CDR2 SVGAGI. The CDR3 loop reads CASSYRTKNTGELFF. The CDR3 DNA is TGTGCCAGCAGTTACCGAACAAAGAACACCGGGGAGCTGTTTTTT.

The rearrangement links TRBV15 to TRBJ2-5; tentative D call: TRBD2 (5 bases). V was clipped by 0 bases and J by 7 bases, with 15 bases between them. Germline CDR1 LNHNV, CDR2 YYDKDF (reference sequence). The CDR3 runs to 15 residues. CDR3 protein: CATSRDSGPGRTQYF. In nucleotides, the CDR3 is TGTGCCACCAGCAGAGATTCGGGCCCGGGGAGGACCCAGTACTTC.

The CDR3 DNA is TGTGCCACCCTCGGGGGGCTTGAAGCTTTCTTT. Translating gives CATLGGLEAFF. The rearrangement links TRBV6-6 to TRBJ1-1; weak D call: TRBD1 (6 bases). CDR1 is MNHNY and CDR2 is SVGAGI in the germline V gene (reference sequence). V was cut by 10 bases and J by 7 bases, with 13 bases left in between. The CDR3 has 11 residues.

The V gene is TRBV6-2 or TRBV6-3, the J gene TRBJ1-1; 10 bases map to TRBD1. Germline CDR1 reads MNHEY; CDR2 reads SVGEGT. V shed 6 bases, J shed 7 bases, and the junction held 14 bases outside the gene matches. This CDR3 region has 16 residues. The CDR3, as DNA: TGTGCCAGCAGCTACCGGGACAGGGGAATTGGTTTTGAAGCTTTCTTT. Encoded protein: CASSYRDRGIGFEAFF.

In its sample, this clonotype was seen a few times. The chain couples TRBV19 to TRBJ1-5; 7 bases are a match to TRBD1. With V trimmed by 6 bases and J by 1 base, 6 bases remained unmatched. There are 15 residues in the CDR3. CDR1 LNHDA and CDR2 SQIVND come from the germline V gene (reference sequence). The DNA for the CDR3 is TGTGCCAGTAGATTCGACAGGGCAAGCAATCAGCCCCAGCATTTT. Its translation: CASRFDRASNQPQHF. Full variable domain (remainder filled in from reference TRBV19 and TRBJ1-5): DGGITQSPKYLFRKEGQNVTLSCEQNLNHDAMYWYRQDPGQGLRLIYYSQIVNDFQKGDIAEGYSVSREKKESFPLTVTSAQKNPTAFYLCASRFDRASNQPQHFGDGTRLSIL.

The chain links TRBV10-3 to TRBJ2-7, with 11 bases that match TRBD2. This CDR3 contains 15 residues. Germline values: CDR1 ENHRY, CDR2 SYGVKD. The V and J ends lost 6 bases and 0 bases, in that order; junction bases with no gene match: 4. This chain's CDR3 is CAIRDSGGVSYEQYF. The DNA of the CDR3 is TGTGCCATCAGGGATAGCGGGGGGGTCTCCTACGAGCAGTACTTC.

This rearrangement joins TRBV7-9 to TRBJ1-3; possibly TRBD1 for D (6 bases). Germline loops: CDR1 SEHNR, CDR2 FQNEAQ (reference sequence). With 7 bases removed from V and 0 bases from J, the gap between germline ends came to 28 bases. The CDR3 length is 20 residues. In DNA, the CDR3 is TGTGCCAGCACCTCGAACCGGGACATGGAAACCCCGACCTCTGGAAACACCATATATTTT. It translates to CASTSNRDMETPTSGNTIYF.

The chain couples TRBV6-6 to TRBJ2-6, with D perhaps matching TRBD2 (6 bases). From germline, CDR1 is MNHNY and CDR2 SVGAGI (reference sequence). The CDR3 consists of 14 residues. V lost 5 bases and J 1 base, leaving 6 bases between the germline ends. The CDR3 loop is CASSGGSGANVLTF. For the CDR3, the DNA is TGTGCCAGCAGTGGGGGGTCTGGGGCCAACGTCCTGACTTTC.

This clonotype occurred a few times. The chain joins TRBV12-3 or TRBV12-4 to TRBJ2-7; unclear D gene. The length of the CDR3 is 14 residues. Trimming took 3 bases from V and 6 from J, leaving 15 bases between them. The CDR3 sequence is CASSFVLVVTEQYF. The CDR3 nucleotides read TGTGCCAGCAGTTTCGTTTTAGTTGTGACCGAGCAGTACTTC.

CDR3 DNA: TGCAGTGCTAGAGACAGGGGAAGTAGTAGTCAGCCCCAGCATTTT. Protein product: CSARDRGSSSQPQHF. J is TRBJ1-5 and V is TRBV20-1, with TRBD1 as a possible D gene (6 bases). V was shortened by 0 bases and J by 6 bases, with 15 bases between the two germline ends. CDR1 is DFQATT and CDR2 is SNEGSKA in the germline V gene (reference sequence). The CDR3 extends over 15 amino acids.

The table lists this clonotype with a few counts. The genes are TRBV5-1 and TRBJ2-5, with TRBD1 matching over 7 bases. V trimming: 4 bases; J trimming: 3 bases; junction bases outside the gene matches: 6. The CDR3 contains 14 residues. Germline values: CDR1 SGHRS, CDR2 YFSETQ. CDR3 protein: CASSHGTVEETQYF. CDR3 nucleotides: TGCGCCAGCAGCCATGGGACAGTTGAAGAGACCCAGTACTTC.

This clonotype was observed a handful of times. Written as DNA, the CDR3 is TGTGCCAGCAGCTTAGTTGTAAATCAGCCCCAGCATTTT. It specifies CASSLVVNQPQHF. V usage is TRBV7-2 and J usage is TRBJ1-5, with D unresolved. Germline CDR1 SGHTA, CDR2 FQGNSA. Trimming removed 1 base at V and 4 bases at J, with 5 bases between. The CDR3 runs to 13 residues.

This clonotype was counted ten times or more. The chain employs TRBV7-2 and TRBJ1-4; D call uncertain. The CDR3 sequence is 15 residues long. Per the germline V gene, CDR1 is SGHTA and CDR2 is FQGNSA. The V gene lost 4 bases and the J gene lost 0 bases, with 9 bases spanning the gap. The CDR3 sequence: CASSSWQATNEKLFF. CDR3 sequence (DNA): TGTGCCAGCAGCTCCTGGCAGGCAACTAATGAAAAACTGTTTTTT.

As regards this clonotype: Possible read error: a much larger clone is one base away. The chain employs TRBV7-6 and TRBJ2-7; 8 bases map to TRBD1. The CDR3 sequence is 12 residues long. Germline CDR1 SGHVS, CDR2 FNYEAQ. The CDR3 sequence: CSSTGTGYEQYF. The CDR3 nucleotides read TGTTCCAGCACAGGGACAGGCTACGAGCAGTACTTC. Full variable domain (rest looked up from reference TRBV7-6 and TRBJ2-7): GAGVSQSPRYKVTKRGQDVALRCDPISGHVSLYWYRQALGQGPEFLTYFNYEAQQDKSGLPNDRFSAERPEGSISTLTIQRTEQRDSAMYRCSSTGTGYEQYFGPGTRLTVT.